This TCR beta chain was captured by sequencing in a study of shared clonotypes between healthy human individuals. The V gene lost 3 bases and the J gene lost 0 bases, with 10 bases spanning the gap. The CDR3 length is 15 residues. CDR1 and CDR2 (germline): SGHNT, YYREEE (reference sequence). This clone was detected ten times or more. Antigen: not known. TCRdb's table, derived via immunoSEQ multiplex PCR, lists solely in-frame clones and lacks some. This sample has some 1,100,000 clones, with about 80% found just once. Each sample came from a Caucasian adult donor living in Nashville, Tennessee. Study-wide points: Memory subsets had estimated richness that was generally smaller than that of naive subsets.

This chain connects TRBV5-4 to TRBJ2-1; perhaps TRBD2 as D (5 bases). The TCR was taken from a man aged 18 to 29 in good health. Some clones in this sample may be carry-over from other donors' samples. Sequencing was performed on memory CD4+ T cells from PBMCs. Subset here: CD45RA-negative fraction. As DNA, the CDR3 is TGTGCCAGCAGCTCCCCGGGGAGCTCCTACAATGAGCAGTTCTTC. Its translation is CASSSPGSSYNEQFF.